These 13 T cell receptor beta chains were sequenced from one sample in a study of tumor-infiltrating lymphocytes in glioblastoma multiforme. TCR beta libraries were built from RNA through three nested multiplex PCR rounds using modified ARM-PCR. TCRdb redid the calling of the multiplex PCR reads with MiXCR, one entry per CDR3 protein. The sample shows roughly 15,000 distinct CDR3 sequences, about 69% of them seen only once. The sample was brain tumor tissue. The receptors stem from a male donor with glioblastoma.

Comments on this clonotype: Sequence at one end of the junction differs from germline and may be a read error. The CDR3, as DNA: TGCACCAGCAGCTTGGTCGGGACCAGCTGGAGGGCTGTCTACGAGCAGTACTTC. Translated, it gives CTSSLVGTSWRAVYEQYF. The gene calls are TRBV5-1 and TRBJ2-7; D possibly corresponds to TRBD2 (6 bases). The germline V gene encodes CDR1 SGHRS and CDR2 YFSETQ. The CDR3 has 18 residues.

The chain uses TRBV6-1 and TRBJ2-2; either TRBD1 or TRBD2 may fit D (7 bases each). CDR1 is MNHNS, CDR2 SASEGT, per germline. Deletions cut 1 base from V and 6 bases from J, with 12 bases between. This CDR3 spans 15 amino acids. The CDR3 sequence is CASSEGAGGAGELFF. CDR3 sequence (DNA): TGTGCCAGCAGTGAAGGCGCAGGGGGGGCCGGGGAGCTGTTTTTT.

This chain links TRBV20-1 with TRBJ1-2; D remains unclear. Germline assignment: CDR1 DFQATT and CDR2 SNEGSKA (reference sequence). The CDR3 spans 12 residues. Trimming left V 6 bases short and J 3 bases short, with 11 bases between. The CDR3 DNA is TGCAGTGCCACGCCCCTACACTATGGCTACACCTTC. Its translation is CSATPLHYGYTF.

This clonotype was counted only a few times. A much bigger clone sits one base away, suggesting this may be a read error. V usage is TRBV7-9 and J usage is TRBJ2-1, with no clear D. The CDR3 length is 11 residues. Germline assignment: CDR1 SEHNR and CDR2 FQNEAQ (reference sequence). Trimming stripped 8 bases from V and 5 bases from J, with 7 bases between. The CDR3 loop is CASWVHNEQFF. The CDR3 region has the DNA TGTGCCAGCTGGGTCCACAATGAGCAGTTCTTC.

With respect to this clonotype: At one end the junction does not follow the germline gene, possibly because of a read error. The genes are TRBV11-2 and TRBJ2-5, with a weak D call TRBD1 (6 bases). Germline CDR1 reads SGHAT; CDR2 reads FQNNGV. This CDR3 spans 14 amino acids. CDR3 DNA: TGTGCCTGCAGCATGGGACACCAGAAAGAGACCCAGTACTTC. Its translation: CACSMGHQKETQYF. Complete variable domain (other parts from reference TRBV11-2 and TRBJ2-5): EAGVAQSPRYKIIEKRQSVAFWCNPISGHATLYWYQQILGQGPKLLIQFQNNGVVDDSQLPKDRFSAERLKGVDSTLKIQPAKLEDSAVYLCACSMGHQKETQYFGPGTRLLVL.

The V call is TRBV12-3 or TRBV12-4, the J call TRBJ1-6; D gene unclear. V was cut by 6 bases and J by 11 bases, with 14 bases left in between. This CDR3 has 13 residues. The CDR3: CASSPFKRPPLHF. The CDR3 nucleotides are TGTGCCAGCAGCCCCTTCAAGAGACCACCCCTCCACTTT.

This chain links TRBV6-6 with TRBJ2-3; the D is unclear. The CDR3 has 13 amino acids. Per germline, CDR1 MNHNY and CDR2 SVGAGI (reference sequence). The CDR3 DNA is TGTGCAGGCAGTCACGGCCTCACAGATACGCAGTATTTT. The encoded protein is CAGSHGLTDTQYF.

Comment on this clonotype: The junction departs from germline at one end; a sequencing error may be responsible. The chain has TRBV20-1 and TRBJ2-7, with 12 bases lining up with TRBD2. Germline CDR1 reads DFQATT; CDR2 reads SNEGSKA (reference sequence). This CDR3 has 15 amino acids. CDR3 sequence reads: CSARGLAGGLYEQNF. CDR3 sequence (DNA): TGCAGTGCTAGAGGTCTAGCGGGAGGGTTGTATGAGCAGAACTTC.

This clonotype was seen once. CDR3 coding DNA: TGTGCCAGCAGACCACAGGGGAAGAACTCCTACGAGCAGTACTTC. Protein sequence: CASRPQGKNSYEQYF. J is TRBJ2-7 and V is TRBV6-8; TRBD1 matches 7 bases. This CDR3 has 15 amino acids. J was trimmed by 0 bases and V by 6 bases; bases with no gene match: 8. From germline, CDR1 is MNHGY and CDR2 SAAAGT.

The rearrangement uses TRBV29-1 and TRBJ2-1, with D perhaps given as TRBD1 or TRBD2 (5 bases each). Trimming took 4 bases from V and 0 from J, leaving 13 bases between them. The CDR3 loop spans 15 amino acids. Germline V gives CDR1 SQVTM, CDR2 ANQGSEA. This CDR3 is CSVGLVGGSYNEQFF. CDR3 in DNA: TGCAGCGTTGGGCTTGTTGGGGGCTCCTACAATGAGCAGTTCTTC.

The chain joins TRBV11-2 to TRBJ2-7, with D tentatively TRBD1 (5 bases). The germline V gene has CDR1 SGHAT and CDR2 FQNNGV. V was clipped by 5 bases and J by 1 base, with 12 bases between them. The CDR3 length is 14 residues. As DNA, the CDR3 is TGTGCCAGCAGCCCCTCTCAGGGTTCCTACGAGCAGTACTTC. The encoded protein is CASSPSQGSYEQYF.

Written as DNA, the CDR3 is TGCGCCAGCAGTGACCTCTTCTCTAGCGGGAGCAATGAGCAGTTCTTC. Translation: CASSDLFSSGSNEQFF. V and J are TRBV10-2 and TRBJ2-1; 10 positions match TRBD2. J lost 6 bases, V lost 3 bases, and 8 bases had no gene match. The CDR3 contains 16 residues. Germline V gives CDR1 WSHSY, CDR2 SAAADI.

In regard to this clonotype: The germline gene is not matched at one end of the junction; a read error may be the cause. The chain couples TRBV20-1 to TRBJ2-7; the match to TRBD2 covers 9 bases. Per germline, CDR1 DFQATT and CDR2 SNEGSKA (reference sequence). The CDR3 loop spans 15 amino acids. The CDR3, as DNA: TGCAGTGCTAGAGGGCTGGCGGGAGGGTTGTATGAGCGGTACTTC. It encodes CSARGLAGGLYERYF.